Described below is a single T cell receptor (beta chain) sequence and its context. Its specificity is not known. The data were taken from a study of shared clonotypes between healthy human individuals. Study-level background: Every donor yielded three CD4 naive, three CD4 memory, two CD8 naive and one CD8 memory plate. Regarding the study as a whole: Rarefaction showed sorted-subset sequencing was incomplete despite large depth.

The table came from immunoSEQ multiplex PCR; TCRdb's copy has only in-frame clones and leaves some out. The sample carries 980,000 or so clones, around 80% recorded once. V lost 6 bases, J lost 6 bases, and 5 bases stayed unmatched. The CDR3 sequence is 12 residues long. CDR1 is ENHRY, CDR2 SYGVKD, per germline. The TCR sequence derives from a man younger than 35 in good health. The sample comprised memory CD4+ T cells sorted from blood. Subset indicated: CD45RA-negative fraction. This sequence joins TRBV10-3 and TRBJ2-7; 7 positions agree with TRBD1. CDR3 DNA sequence: TGTGCCATCAGCAACAGGGGTCTCGAGCAGTACTTC. It codes for CAISNRGLEQYF.